This T cell receptor beta chain was observed in a study of OX40 agonist ivuxolimab in advanced cancers. The CDR3 totals 17 residues. Germline V gene lookup returns CDR1 SGHAT and CDR2 FQNNGV. The V gene end was trimmed by 1 base and the J gene end by 0 bases; junction bases not matched to a gene: 2. Sequenced by immunoSEQ multiplex PCR; TCRdb stores in-frame clones only, minus some. Among around 130,000 clones listed, just over 90% were seen once. This material consisted of CD4+ or CD8+ T cells sorted from blood, taken in a trial of the OX40 agonist ivuxolimab. This clonotype was obtained from an adult with an advanced solid tumor such as melanoma, head and neck, liver or kidney cancer. The chain recombines TRBV11-2 with TRBJ2-6; 8 bases agree with TRBD2. CDR3 in DNA: TGTGCCAGCAGCTTAGGGACTAGCTCCTCTGGGGCCAACGTCCTGACTTTC. The encoded protein is CASSLGTSSSGANVLTF.